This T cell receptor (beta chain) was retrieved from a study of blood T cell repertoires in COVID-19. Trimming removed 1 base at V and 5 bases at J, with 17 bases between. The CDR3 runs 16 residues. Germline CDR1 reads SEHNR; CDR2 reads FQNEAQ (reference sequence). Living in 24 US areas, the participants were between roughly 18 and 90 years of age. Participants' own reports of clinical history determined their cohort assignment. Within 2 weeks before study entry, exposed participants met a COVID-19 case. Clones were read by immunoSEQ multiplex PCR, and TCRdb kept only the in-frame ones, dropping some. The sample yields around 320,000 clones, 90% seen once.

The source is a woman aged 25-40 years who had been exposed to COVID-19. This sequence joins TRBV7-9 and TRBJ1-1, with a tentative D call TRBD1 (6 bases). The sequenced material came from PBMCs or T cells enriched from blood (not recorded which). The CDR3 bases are TGTGCCAGCAGCTTAGAGGCCTACAGGGATGGTACTGAAGCTTTCTTT. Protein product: CASSLEAYRDGTEAFF. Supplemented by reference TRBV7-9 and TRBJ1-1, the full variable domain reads DTGVSQNPRHKITKRGQNVTFRCDPISEHNRLYWYRQTLGQGPEFLTYFQNEAQLEKSRLLSDRFSAERPKGSFSTLEIQRTEQGDSAMYLCASSLEAYRDGTEAFFGQGTRLTVV.